This T cell receptor (beta chain) was obtained from a study of neoadjuvant anti-PD-1 for oral cavity cancer (dated by TCRdb to the early 2020s). As for the study more broadly: Before curative-intent surgical resection, most patients were given three to four biweekly doses of nivolumab at 3 mg/kg. A roughly 30% response rate was observed in the parent correlative cohort, in which around twelve patients were included. Under RECIST 1.1, patients with complete response, partial response or stable disease were classed as responders, and patients with progression were classed as non-responders. A fourth nivolumab dose was given around day 43 to patients without progression, and definitive surgical resection was performed in those patients on days 50-56.

The CDR3 measures 13 amino acids from cysteine to phenylalanine. The kept DNA is CDR3 alone, 39 bases in frame from the first base. V sheds 4 bases and J sheds 2 bases, leaving 8 bases between their ends. CDR1 and CDR2 are read off the germline V gene (reference sequence) as MNHNY and SVGAGI. As concerns this clone: Which antigen it targets is not known. No per-base quality is available; no much larger clone lies one base away.

For deep sequencing of PBMC libraries, mostly 480 ng of input genomic DNA was used, and six replicates were run per sample. Following the manufacturer's instructions, the team built TCRbeta libraries using the immunoSEQ hsTCRbeta kit. Sequencing of the completed libraries took place using an Illumina NovaSeq 6000 S4 flow cell after they had been pooled to approximately 3 nM. Turning to the authors' computational methods: The immunoSEQ Analyzer was used for raw data preprocessing and quality control. The analysis was limited to productive rearrangements, and each clonotype was defined by a unique CDR3 amino acid sequence. Using the R package tcR, the researchers computed the Gini-Simpson index as their estimate of repertoire clonality. Student's t test was used to compare Gini indices, and Pearson correlation was used to assess associations with tumor size change. Sourced from immuneACCESS, this table was stored by TCRdb with only in-frame sequences that have V and J called. A share of the clones is absent; for the studies checked, an unresolved V gene accounts for under half, and the remainder has no known explanation. V and J calls plus clone size are reproduced from that table; the DNA served to infer D and trimming. Across this sample there are about 14,000 clones, with around 76% seen only once. Jointly, the top ten make up under 2.5% of the sample.

Results the study describes overall, beyond this receptor: A higher pretreatment blood Treg/Th17 ratio correlated with both higher pretreatment blood TCRbeta clonality and lower post-treatment tumor TCRbeta clonality. TCR analyses included only a few patients per response group, and the authors called for larger cohorts for validation. Within PBMCs, T cell clonality (Gini index) was significantly higher in non-responders than responders after neoadjuvant nivolumab.

What the time point label conveys for this sample: after neoadjuvant nivolumab, at surgical resection. Patients were newly diagnosed with stage II-IVA oral cavity squamous cell carcinoma and had received no prior systemic or radiation treatment. The cohort was composed of patients with HPV-negative, locally advanced oral cavity squamous cell carcinoma. No culture maintenance or expansion was done, as the peripheral blood mononuclear cells went straight to analysis. Samples came from a longitudinal correlative study of a single-arm phase II trial of neoadjuvant nivolumab in oral cavity squamous cell carcinoma. Subject-matched pre- and post-treatment PBMCs and tumors from three responders and three non-responders underwent genomic DNA-based TCRbeta sequencing. Peripheral blood mononuclear cells were collected before nivolumab treatment and were collected again after treatment, at the time of surgery. The Maxwell RSC DNA from Cells kit was used to isolate genomic DNA from PBMCs.

The specimen comprised PBMCs, sampled after nivolumab (anti-PD-1) treatment. The chain links TRBV6-6 with TRBJ2-5; the D gene is possibly TRBD1, with 6 bases matching. This TCR came from a person aged 40 to 85 with oral cavity squamous cell carcinoma. The sequenced DNA is TGTGCCAGCAGTTCCGGACAGCAAGAGACCCAGTACTTC. It codes for CASSSGQQETQYF.